This T cell receptor (beta chain) was retrieved from a study of regulatory dendritic cells for organ transplantation. The assay was immunoSEQ multiplex PCR, and TCRdb's table has in-frame clones only and misses some. Here the sample spans under 15,000 clones, less than 80% being singletons. The length of the CDR3 is 15 residues. The V end was cut by 0 bases, the J end by 5 bases, with 12 bases between. Germline CDR1 is MGHRA and CDR2 is YSYEKL. This clone was counted between two and nine times. Its target is unknown. Allogeneic regulatory or mature dendritic cells were co-cultured for four to six days with CFSE-labeled sorted T cells at 1:10.

Sequencing was done on a sample of naive CD8+ T cells from blood cultured with dendritic cells. Subset meaning: CD45RA+ naive T cells. This chain uses TRBV4-1 with TRBJ2-3; D may be TRBD1 (6 bases). The origin of this receptor is a human donor in good health. The DNA for the CDR3 is TGCGCCAGCAGCCAAGATGTGGGGGCAGGAGATACGCAGTATTTT. Protein product: CASSQDVGAGDTQYF.